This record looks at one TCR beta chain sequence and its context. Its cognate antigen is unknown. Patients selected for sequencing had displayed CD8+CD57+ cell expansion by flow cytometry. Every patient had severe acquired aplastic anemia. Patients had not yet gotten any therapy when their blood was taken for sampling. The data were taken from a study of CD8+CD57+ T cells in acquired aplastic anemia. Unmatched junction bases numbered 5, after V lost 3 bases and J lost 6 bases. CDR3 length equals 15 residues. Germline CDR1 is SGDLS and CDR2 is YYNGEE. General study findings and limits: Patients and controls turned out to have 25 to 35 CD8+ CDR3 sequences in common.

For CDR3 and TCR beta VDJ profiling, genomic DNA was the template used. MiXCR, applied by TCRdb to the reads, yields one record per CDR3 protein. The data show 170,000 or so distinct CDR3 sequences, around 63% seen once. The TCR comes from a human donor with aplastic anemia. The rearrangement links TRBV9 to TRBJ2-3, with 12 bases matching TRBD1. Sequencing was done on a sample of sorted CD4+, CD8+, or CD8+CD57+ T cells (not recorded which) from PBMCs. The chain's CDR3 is CASSDRDRGPDTQYF. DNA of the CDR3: TGTGCCAGCAGCGACAGGGACAGGGGGCCTGATACGCAGTATTTT.